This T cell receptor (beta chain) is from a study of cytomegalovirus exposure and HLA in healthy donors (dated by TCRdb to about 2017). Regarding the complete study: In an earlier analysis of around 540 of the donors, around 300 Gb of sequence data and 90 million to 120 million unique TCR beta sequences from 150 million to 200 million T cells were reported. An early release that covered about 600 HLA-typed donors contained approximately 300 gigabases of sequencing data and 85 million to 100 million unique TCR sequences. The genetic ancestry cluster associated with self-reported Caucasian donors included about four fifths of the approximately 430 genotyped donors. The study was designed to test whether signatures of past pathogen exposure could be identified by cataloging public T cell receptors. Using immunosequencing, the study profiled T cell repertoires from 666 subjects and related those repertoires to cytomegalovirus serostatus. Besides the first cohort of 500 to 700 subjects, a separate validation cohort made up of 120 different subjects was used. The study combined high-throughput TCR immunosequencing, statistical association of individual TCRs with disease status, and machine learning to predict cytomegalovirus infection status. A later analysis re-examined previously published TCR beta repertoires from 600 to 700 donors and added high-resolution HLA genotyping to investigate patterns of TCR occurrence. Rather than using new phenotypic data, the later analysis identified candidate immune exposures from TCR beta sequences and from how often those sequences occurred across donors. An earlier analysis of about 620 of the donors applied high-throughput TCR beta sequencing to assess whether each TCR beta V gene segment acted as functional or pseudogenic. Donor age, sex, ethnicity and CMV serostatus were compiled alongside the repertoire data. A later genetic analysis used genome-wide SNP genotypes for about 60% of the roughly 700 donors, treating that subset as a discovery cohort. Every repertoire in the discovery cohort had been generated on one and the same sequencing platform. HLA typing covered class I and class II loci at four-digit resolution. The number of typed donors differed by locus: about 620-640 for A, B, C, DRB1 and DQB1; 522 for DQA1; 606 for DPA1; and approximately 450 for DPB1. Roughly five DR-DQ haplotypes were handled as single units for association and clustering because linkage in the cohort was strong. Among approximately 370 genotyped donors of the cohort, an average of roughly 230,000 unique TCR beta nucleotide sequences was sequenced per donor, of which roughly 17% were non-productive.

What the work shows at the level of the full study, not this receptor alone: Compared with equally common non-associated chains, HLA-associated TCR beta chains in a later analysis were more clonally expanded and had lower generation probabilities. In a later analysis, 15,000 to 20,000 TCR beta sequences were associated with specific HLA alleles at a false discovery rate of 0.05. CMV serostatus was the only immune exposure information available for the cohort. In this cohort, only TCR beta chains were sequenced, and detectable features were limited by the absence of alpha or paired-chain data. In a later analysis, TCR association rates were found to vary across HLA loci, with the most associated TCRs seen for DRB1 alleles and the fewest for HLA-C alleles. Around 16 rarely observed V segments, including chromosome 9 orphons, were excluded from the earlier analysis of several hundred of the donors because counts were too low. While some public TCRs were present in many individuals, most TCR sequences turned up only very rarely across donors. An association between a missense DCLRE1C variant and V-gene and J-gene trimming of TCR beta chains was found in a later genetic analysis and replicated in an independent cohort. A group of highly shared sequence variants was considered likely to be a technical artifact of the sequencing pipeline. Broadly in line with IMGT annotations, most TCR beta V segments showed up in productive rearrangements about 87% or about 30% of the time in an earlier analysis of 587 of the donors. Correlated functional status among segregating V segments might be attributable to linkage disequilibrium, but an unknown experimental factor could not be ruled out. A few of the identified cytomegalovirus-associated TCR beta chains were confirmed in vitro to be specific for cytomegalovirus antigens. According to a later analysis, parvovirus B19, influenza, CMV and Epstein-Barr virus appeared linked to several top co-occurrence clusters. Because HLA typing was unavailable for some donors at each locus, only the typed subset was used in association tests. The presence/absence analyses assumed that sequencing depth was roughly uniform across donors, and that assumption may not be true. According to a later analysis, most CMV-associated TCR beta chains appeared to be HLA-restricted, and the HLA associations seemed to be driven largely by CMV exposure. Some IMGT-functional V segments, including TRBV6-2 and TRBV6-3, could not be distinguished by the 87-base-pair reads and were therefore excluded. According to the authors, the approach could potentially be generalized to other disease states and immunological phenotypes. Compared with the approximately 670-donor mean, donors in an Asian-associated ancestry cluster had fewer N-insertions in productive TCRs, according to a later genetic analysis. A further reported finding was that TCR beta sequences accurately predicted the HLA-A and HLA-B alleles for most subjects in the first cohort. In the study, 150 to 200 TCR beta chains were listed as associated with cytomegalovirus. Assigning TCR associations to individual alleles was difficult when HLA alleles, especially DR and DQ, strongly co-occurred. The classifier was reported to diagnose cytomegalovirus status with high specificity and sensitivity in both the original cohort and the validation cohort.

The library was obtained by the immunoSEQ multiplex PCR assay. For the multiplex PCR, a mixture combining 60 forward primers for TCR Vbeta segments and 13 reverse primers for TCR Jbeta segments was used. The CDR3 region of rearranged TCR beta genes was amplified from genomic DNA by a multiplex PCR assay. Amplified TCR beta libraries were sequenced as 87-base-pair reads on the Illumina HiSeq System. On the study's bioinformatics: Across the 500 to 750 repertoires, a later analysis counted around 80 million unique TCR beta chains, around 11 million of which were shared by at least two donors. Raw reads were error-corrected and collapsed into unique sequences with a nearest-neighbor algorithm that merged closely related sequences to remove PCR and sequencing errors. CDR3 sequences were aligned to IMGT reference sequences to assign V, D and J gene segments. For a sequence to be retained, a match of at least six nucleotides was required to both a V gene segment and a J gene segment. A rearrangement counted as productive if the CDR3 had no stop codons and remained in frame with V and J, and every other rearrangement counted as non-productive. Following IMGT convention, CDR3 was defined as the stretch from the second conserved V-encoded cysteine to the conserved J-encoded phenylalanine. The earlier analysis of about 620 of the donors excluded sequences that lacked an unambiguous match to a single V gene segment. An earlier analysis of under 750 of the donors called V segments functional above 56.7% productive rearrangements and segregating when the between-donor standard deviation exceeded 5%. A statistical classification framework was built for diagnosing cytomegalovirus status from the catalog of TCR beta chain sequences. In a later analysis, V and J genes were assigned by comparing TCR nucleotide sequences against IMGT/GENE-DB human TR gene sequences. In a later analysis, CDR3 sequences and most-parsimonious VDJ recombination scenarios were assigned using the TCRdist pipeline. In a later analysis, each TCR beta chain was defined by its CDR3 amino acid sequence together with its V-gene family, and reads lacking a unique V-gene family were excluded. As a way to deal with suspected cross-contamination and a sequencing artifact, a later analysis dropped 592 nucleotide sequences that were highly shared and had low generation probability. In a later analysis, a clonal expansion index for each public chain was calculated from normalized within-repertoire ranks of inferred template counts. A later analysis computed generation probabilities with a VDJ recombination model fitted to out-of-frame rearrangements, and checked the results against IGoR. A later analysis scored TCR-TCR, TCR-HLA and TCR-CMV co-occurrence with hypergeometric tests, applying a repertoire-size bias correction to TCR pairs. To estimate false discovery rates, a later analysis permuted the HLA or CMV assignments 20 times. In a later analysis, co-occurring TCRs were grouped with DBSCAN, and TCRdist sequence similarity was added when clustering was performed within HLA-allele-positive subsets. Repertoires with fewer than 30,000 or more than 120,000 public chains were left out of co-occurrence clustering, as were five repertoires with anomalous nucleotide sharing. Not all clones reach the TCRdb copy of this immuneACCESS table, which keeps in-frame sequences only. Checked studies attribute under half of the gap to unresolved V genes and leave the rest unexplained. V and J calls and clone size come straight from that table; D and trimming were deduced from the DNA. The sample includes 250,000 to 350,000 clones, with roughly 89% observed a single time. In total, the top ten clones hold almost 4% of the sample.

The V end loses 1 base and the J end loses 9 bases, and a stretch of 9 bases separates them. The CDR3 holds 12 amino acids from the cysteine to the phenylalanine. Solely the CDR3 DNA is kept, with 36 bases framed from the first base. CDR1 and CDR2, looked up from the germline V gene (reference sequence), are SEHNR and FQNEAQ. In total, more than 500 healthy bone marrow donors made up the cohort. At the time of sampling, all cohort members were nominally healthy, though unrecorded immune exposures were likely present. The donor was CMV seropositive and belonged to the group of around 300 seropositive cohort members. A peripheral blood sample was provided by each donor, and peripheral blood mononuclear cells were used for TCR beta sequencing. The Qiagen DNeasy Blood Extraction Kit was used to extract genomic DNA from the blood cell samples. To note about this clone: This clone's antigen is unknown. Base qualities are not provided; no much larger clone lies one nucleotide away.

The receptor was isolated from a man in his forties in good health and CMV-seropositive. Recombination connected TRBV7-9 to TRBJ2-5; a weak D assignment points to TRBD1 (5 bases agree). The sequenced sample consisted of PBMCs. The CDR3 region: CASSLDQGAQYF. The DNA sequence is TGTGCCAGCAGCTTAGATCAGGGTGCCCAGTACTTC.